This T cell receptor (beta chain) was captured in a study of blood T cell repertoires in COVID-19. Study-wide context: Acute-phase and convalescent COVID-19 samples originated in the United States, Italy and Spain. Sample material is recorded as cDNA or gDNA derived from T cells, B-cell-depleted T cells, or PBMCs.

Participants had their cohort set by participant-reported clinical history. V gave up 3 bases and J gave up 5 bases; unmatched junction bases: 6. Per the germline V gene, CDR1 is ENHRY and CDR2 is SYGVKD. The CDR3 has 15 residues. In the authors' workflow: Cell counts per sample came from amplifying reference gene primers. Libraries were prepared by immunoSEQ multiplex PCR; TCRdb keeps only in-frame clonotypes and omits some of them. The DNA was the basis for D and trimming; V, J and clone size are from that table. Among roughly 520,000 clones, roughly 90% were seen once, and the ten largest hold approximately 1.8%.

The origin of this receptor is a woman aged 40 to 50 who had recovered from COVID-19. Sequenced: PBMCs or T cells enriched from blood (not recorded which). This rearrangement joins TRBV10-3 to TRBJ2-5; 10 nucleotides agree with TRBD1. CDR3 bases: TGTGCCATCAGTGACGACAGGGGGCTTTTGGAGACCCAGTACTTC. It encodes CAISDDRGLLETQYF.